Each of the 20 T cell receptor beta chains below was sequenced from the same sample in a study of blood T cell repertoires in COVID-19 (dated by TCRdb to the early 2020s). The library came from the immunoSEQ multiplex PCR assay. Held by TCRdb, this immuneACCESS table contains in-frame sequences only and omits some clones. Under half of the omission traces to an unresolved V gene where checked; the cause of the rest is unknown. The sample table shows under 85,000 clones, and roughly 81% are seen once. The top ten clones comprise around a sixth of the sample. Source material: peripheral blood. The receptors were sampled from a man older than 75 with acute or convalescent COVID-19.

The chain is built from TRBV3-1 (or the pseudogene TRBV3-2) and TRBJ2-3; tentative D call: TRBD1 (5 bases). The germline V gene has CDR1 LGHDT and CDR2 YNNKEL (reference sequence). CDR3 length: 13 amino acids. V was shortened by 5 bases and J by 3 bases, with 9 bases between the two germline ends. DNA of the CDR3: TGTGCCAGCAGCACCAGACAGACAGATACGCAGTATTTT. It yields the protein CASSTRQTDTQYF.

In its sample, this clone was seen a few times. This chain links TRBV18 with TRBJ1-1, with 7 bases that match TRBD1. The CDR3 spans 15 residues. Germline V gene sequence: CDR1 KGHSH, CDR2 LQKENI. With 3 bases clipped from V and 2 bases from J, the junction kept 6 bases outside the gene matches. The CDR3 loop is CASSPGTARNTEAFF. In nucleotides, the CDR3 is TGTGCCAGCTCACCGGGGACAGCCCGAAACACTGAAGCTTTCTTT.

The rearrangement uses TRBV3-1 (or the pseudogene TRBV3-2) and TRBJ1-6; D perhaps matches TRBD1 (5 bases). The germline V and J ends were trimmed by 8 bases and 7 bases, with 15 bases remaining between them. The CDR3 spans 14 residues. The germline V gene has CDR1 LGHDT and CDR2 YNNKEL (reference sequence). CDR3 protein: CASHRGSQNSPLHF. The CDR3 DNA is TGTGCCAGCCACCGGGGGTCCCAGAATTCACCCCTCCACTTT.

The rearrangement uses TRBV11-2 and TRBJ2-3; maybe TRBD2 (6 bases). Germline CDR1 reads SGHAT; CDR2 reads FQNNGV. V gave up 4 bases and J gave up 0 bases, with 11 bases separating them. The CDR3 spans 15 residues. The CDR3 nucleotides are TGTGCCAGCAGCTCCGGGACTCCCAGCACAGATACGCAGTATTTT. Protein product: CASSSGTPSTDTQYF.

The chain is built from TRBV18 and TRBJ1-1; 9 nucleotides agree with TRBD1. The CDR3 has 14 residues. The germline gives CDR1 KGHSH, CDR2 LQKENI. J was trimmed by 5 bases and V by 5 bases; bases with no gene match: 6. The CDR3 reads CASSFDRGGTEAFF. CDR3 sequence (DNA): TGTGCCAGCTCATTCGACAGGGGGGGGACTGAAGCTTTCTTT.

The rearrangement joins TRBV2 to TRBJ2-1; D is ambiguous. The germline V gene has CDR1 SNHLY and CDR2 FYNNEI. The V end lost 0 bases, the J end lost 15 bases, and 15 bases lay between the germline ends. The CDR3 has 13 residues. CDR3 nucleotides: TGTGCCAGCAGTGAAGCGCTAGATTCCTGGCCGTTCTTC. Translation gives CASSEALDSWPFF.

J is TRBJ2-7 and V is TRBV5-4; a possible D gene is TRBD1 (6 bases). Germline values: CDR1 SGHNT, CDR2 YYREEE (reference sequence). Trimming took 3 bases from V and 3 from J, leaving 10 bases between them. The length of the CDR3 is 13 residues. Here the CDR3 DNA reads TGTGCCAGCAGCTCTCAACAGGGCTACGAGCAGTACTTC. This encodes CASSSQQGYEQYF. The entire variable domain, with the rest obtained from reference TRBV5-4 and TRBJ2-7, is as follows: ETGVTQSPTHLIKTRGQQVTLRCSSQSGHNTVSWYQQALGQGPQFIFQYYREEENGRGNFPPRFSGLQFPNYSSELNVNALELDDSALYLCASSSQQGYEQYFGPGTRLTVT.

The J gene is TRBJ1-4, the V gene TRBV9, with TRBD1 matching 12 bases. The length of the CDR3 is 21 residues. Germline CDR1 and CDR2: SGDLS and YYNGEE. V was clipped by 0 bases and J by 0 bases; unmatched bases: 12. The CDR3 sequence is CASSVGPRPGQGATTNEKLFF. CDR3 nucleotide sequence: TGTGCCAGCAGCGTAGGACCAAGACCGGGACAGGGGGCAACAACTAATGAAAAACTGTTTTTT.

V is TRBV7-9 and J is TRBJ1-2; D is undetermined. CDR3 length: 16 residues. V was trimmed by 5 bases and J by 1 base, leaving 17 bases between them. The germline V gene encodes CDR1 SEHNR and CDR2 FQNEAQ (reference sequence). CDR3 sequence reads: CASSEVAGGSNYGYTF. CDR3 sequence (DNA): TGTGCCAGCAGCGAAGTGGCAGGAGGGAGTAACTATGGCTACACCTTC.

V and J are TRBV7-9 and TRBJ2-7; 9 nucleotides match TRBD1. From germline, CDR1 is SEHNR and CDR2 FQNEAQ (reference sequence). The junction had 6 bases not matched to a gene; V was cut back by 2 bases and J by 4 bases. The CDR3 length is 15 residues. The CDR3 protein is CASSLTGTGWYEQYF. The CDR3 DNA is TGTGCCAGCAGCTTAACAGGGACAGGGTGGTACGAGCAGTACTTC.

The chain uses TRBV21-1 and TRBJ2-7; the DNA was not compared with TRBD1, the D call given in the table. TRBV21-1 is a pseudogene. The CDR3 consists of 17 residues. As DNA, the CDR3 is TGTGCCAGCAGCAGCTACAGGGGGGGCTTACTTACCTACGAGCAGTACTTC. The encoded protein is CASSSYRGGLLTYEQYF.

The gene calls are TRBV7-9 and TRBJ2-3; tentative D call: TRBD2 (5 bases). There are 15 residues in the CDR3. V lost 5 bases and J lost 0, with 12 bases in between. The germline CDR1 and CDR2 sequences are SEHNR and FQNEAQ (reference sequence). The CDR3 DNA reads as TGTGCCAGCAGCCCCCTTCGGACTAGCACAGATACGCAGTATTTT. This translates into CASSPLRTSTDTQYF. Complete variable domain (other parts from reference TRBV7-9 and TRBJ2-3): DTGVSQNPRHKITKRGQNVTFRCDPISEHNRLYWYRQTLGQGPEFLTYFQNEAQLEKSRLLSDRFSAERPKGSFSTLEIQRTEQGDSAMYLCASSPLRTSTDTQYFGPGTRLTVL.

V is TRBV30 and J is TRBJ1-2, with D tentatively TRBD1 (6 bases). Germline CDR1 GTSNPN, CDR2 SVGIG (reference sequence). This CDR3 has 13 residues. V was pared by 2 bases and J by 7 bases, with 14 bases between. CDR3 sequence: CAWSRGARGGYTF. CDR3 nucleotides: TGTGCCTGGAGTCGGGGGGCCCGGGGTGGCTACACCTTC.

The chain is built from TRBV19 and TRBJ1-2; D unresolved. This CDR3 has 14 amino acids. CDR1 is LNHDA and CDR2 is SQIVND in the germline V gene (reference sequence). Trimming cost V 3 bases and J 4 bases, with 12 bases left between them. The CDR3 nucleotides are TGTGCCAGTAGTATCTCAACGGGGTCCTATGGCTACACCTTC. Translated: CASSISTGSYGYTF.

This chain links TRBV18 with TRBJ1-5; possibly TRBD1 for D (6 bases). The ends were cut back, 6 bases at V and 5 bases at J, with 23 bases in the middle. This CDR3 contains 17 residues. Germline loops: CDR1 KGHSH, CDR2 LQKENI. Written as DNA, the CDR3 is TGTGCCAGCTCGCCTAGACCTTTTGGGCAGGGGTATCAGCCCCAGCATTTT. This codes for CASSPRPFGQGYQPQHF.

V gene TRBV10-3 combines with J gene TRBJ1-1; TRBD1 might be the D (5 bases). The CDR3 consists of 14 residues. The V end was cut by 5 bases, the J end by 6 bases, with 16 bases between. In germline, CDR1 is ENHRY, CDR2 SYGVKD. The CDR3, as DNA: TGTGCCATCAGTCAACAGGTGGATCCACCTGAAGCTTTCTTT. It yields the protein CAISQQVDPPEAFF.

This clone came up once. CDR3 loop: CASSMTSGRWWTGELFF. CDR3 sequence (DNA): TGTGCCAGCAGCATGACTAGCGGGAGGTGGTGGACCGGGGAGCTGTTTTTT. The rearrangement joins TRBV28 to TRBJ2-2; 13 bases are a match to TRBD2. With V trimmed by 6 bases and J by 5 bases, 9 bases remained unmatched. The CDR3 loop spans 17 amino acids. Germline assignment: CDR1 MDHEN and CDR2 SYDVKM.

The J gene is TRBJ2-7, the V gene TRBV9; the match to TRBD1 covers 8 bases. The CDR3 loop spans 14 amino acids. Germline V CDR1 and CDR2: SGDLS, YYNGEE. The trim removed 3 bases at V and 6 bases at J, leaving 8 bases unmatched. In DNA, the CDR3 is TGTGCCAGCAGCGCAGAGACAGGGGCTGGCGAGCAGTACTTC. Translation gives CASSAETGAGEQYF.

This clone has only a few counts. CDR3 amino acids: CASSLARGRDSPLHF. CDR3 nucleotides: TGTGCCAGCAGCTTAGCCAGGGGGCGAGATTCACCCCTCCACTTT. The chain has TRBV7-2 and TRBJ1-6; 8 nucleotides match TRBD1. V shed 0 bases and J 8 bases; nucleotides not matched to a gene: 3. This CDR3 is built from 15 residues. Germline assignment: CDR1 SGHTA and CDR2 FQGNSA.

This rearrangement joins TRBV19 to TRBJ2-5, with 9 positions matching TRBD1. Germline V gives CDR1 LNHDA, CDR2 SQIVND (reference sequence). The J segment lost 5 bases and the V segment lost 6 bases, leaving 7 bases of the junction unmatched. This CDR3 is built from 14 residues. The CDR3 bases are TGTGCCAGTAGATGGACAGGGGTAGGCGAGACCCAGTACTTC. It translates to CASRWTGVGETQYF.